Listed below are T cell receptor beta chains from one sample, sequenced in a study of response to subunit inactivated influenza vaccine. TCRdb re-called the RT-PCR reads through MiXCR, storing one row per CDR3 protein. The repertoire holds about 780,000 distinct CDR3 sequences, with 18% as singletons. This specimen consisted of PBMCs from blood, obtained 4 to 6 days after vaccination. Source of these receptors: a man aged 50 or older who received an inactivated influenza vaccine. Each CDR3 is given with its conserved first and last residue. D genes are given only for firm matches. Clone sizes are given selectively: once, few, many, or a class where the clone is expanded.

TRBV19,TRBJ1-4,NA,few,CASSSEEYNEKLFF,TGTGCCAGTAGTTCCGAGGAATATAATGAAAAACTGTTTTTT
TRBV13,TRBJ2-7,NA,few,CASSLHNDYEQYF,TGTGCCAGCAGCTTACACAACGACTACGAGCAGTACTTC
TRBV7-9,TRBJ2-7,NA,NA,CASSVIRGGYEQYF,TGTGCCAGCAGCGTAATCAGGGGGGGGTACGAGCAGTACTTC
TRBV12-3/TRBV12-4,TRBJ1-5,NA,few,CASGYSNQPQHF,TGTGCCAGCGGGTATAGCAATCAGCCCCAGCATTTT
TRBV14,TRBJ2-4,NA,NA,CASSLSGWDQYF,TGTGCCAGCAGCCTGTCGGGCTGGGACCAGTACTTC
TRBV5-5,TRBJ2-7,NA,few,CASSLATTTSYEQYF,TGTGCCAGCAGCTTAGCGACTACCACCTCCTACGAGCAGTACTTC
TRBV29-1,TRBJ1-5,NA,NA,CSVQGSNQPQHF,TGCAGCGTGCAGGGGAGCAATCAGCCCCAGCATTTT
TRBV7-9,TRBJ2-5,TRBD2,few,CASSLLTSGRGKTQYF,TGTGCCAGCAGCTTGCTGACTAGCGGGAGAGGGAAGACCCAGTACTTC
TRBV29-1,TRBJ2-1,NA,NA,CSVVEGPSSYNEQFF,TGCAGCGTTGTGGAGGGCCCAAGCTCCTACAATGAGCAGTTCTTC
TRBV12-3/TRBV12-4,TRBJ2-5,TRBD2,many,CASSSSGGALETQYF,TGTGCCAGCAGCTCTAGCGGGGGGGCCTTGGAGACCCAGTACTTC
TRBV7-2,TRBJ1-2,NA,many,CASSQGTYGYTF,TGTGCCAGCAGCCAGGGGACCTATGGCTACACCTTC
TRBV20-1,TRBJ2-7,TRBD2,NA,CSARSAHGSGAYEQYF,TGCAGTGCTAGATCTGCACACGGCAGCGGGGCCTACGAGCAGTACTTC
TRBV6-2/TRBV6-3,TRBJ1-4,NA,few,CASSQGRDLMEKLFF,TGTGCCAGCAGCCAGGGACGGGACCTGATGGAGAAACTGTTTTTT
TRBV7-8,TRBJ2-1,NA,many,CASTYVGSNEQFF,TGTGCCAGCACCTACGTCGGCAGCAATGAGCAGTTCTTC
TRBV12-3/TRBV12-4,TRBJ1-1,NA,many,CASSLQAGAGDTEAFF,TGTGCCAGCAGTTTACAGGCAGGGGCCGGGGACACTGAAGCTTTCTTT
TRBV10-3,TRBJ2-7,NA,few,CAISESLSYEQYF,TGTGCCATCAGTGAGTCCTTATCCTACGAGCAGTACTTC
TRBV12-3/TRBV12-4,TRBJ2-7,NA,NA,CASSGLQGWGPYEQYF,TGTGCCAGCAGTGGACTACAGGGTTGGGGACCCTACGAGCAGTACTTC
TRBV12-3/TRBV12-4,TRBJ2-5,TRBD2,NA,CASSLRTSGGSWGETQYF,TGTGCCAGCAGTCTCCGGACTAGCGGGGGCAGCTGGGGAGAGACCCAGTACTTC
TRBV12-3/TRBV12-4,TRBJ2-2,NA,many,CASSPLATGELFF,TGTGCCAGCAGTCCGTTGGCCACCGGGGAGCTGTTTTTT
TRBV20-1,TRBJ2-7,TRBD1,few,CSARRTGGAYEQYF,TGCAGTGCTAGAAGGACAGGGGGCGCCTACGAGCAGTACTTC
TRBV28,TRBJ2-2,TRBD2,NA,CASSSILLTSGRGNTGELFF,TGTGCCAGCAGTTCAATACTACTAACTAGCGGGAGGGGTAACACCGGGGAGCTGTTTTTT
TRBV20-1,TRBJ2-3,TRBD2,many,CSARDLYLAGAQDTQYF,TGCAGTGCTAGAGATCTTTATCTGGCGGGAGCGCAAGATACGCAGTATTTT
TRBV11-2,TRBJ2-1,TRBD1,NA,CASSFDGQGFIEQFF,TGTGCCAGCAGCTTCGACGGACAGGGATTTATTGAGCAGTTCTTC
TRBV11-2,TRBJ2-7,NA,NA,CASSSSLDF,TGTGCCAGCAGCTCTTCCTTGGACTTC
TRBV3-1,TRBJ2-2,NA,NA,CASSRGRTNTGELFF,TGTGCCAGCAGCCGCGGACGGACGAACACCGGGGAGCTGTTTTTT
TRBV20-1,TRBJ2-7,TRBD2,few,CSARDPSGRGTYEQYF,TGCAGTGCTAGAGATCCTAGCGGGAGAGGGACCTACGAGCAGTACTTC
TRBV20-1,TRBJ1-4,NA,few,CSARDPSGADEKLFF,TGCAGTGCTAGAGATCCTTCGGGGGCGGATGAAAAACTGTTTTTT
TRBV30,TRBJ1-2,NA,NA,CAWSVHGNYGYTF,TGTGCCTGGAGTGTACATGGGAACTATGGCTACACCTTC
TRBV10-3,TRBJ2-1,TRBD2,few,CAISEPGTSVNNEQFF,TGTGCCATCAGTGAGCCCGGGACTAGCGTTAACAATGAGCAGTTCTTC
TRBV29-1,TRBJ2-7,TRBD1,few,CSVSPGQGSYEQYF,TGCAGCGTTTCTCCGGGACAGGGATCCTACGAGCAGTACTTC
TRBV15,TRBJ2-3,TRBD1,NA,CATGTGSGTDTQYF,TGTGCCACCGGGACAGGGTCCGGCACAGATACGCAGTATTTT
TRBV5-6,TRBJ2-7,TRBD1,few,CATSNRGISYEQYF,TGTGCCACCTCCAACAGGGGAATTTCCTACGAGCAGTACTTC
TRBV11-1,TRBJ2-7,NA,NA,CASSLVGPSYEQYF,TGTGCCAGCAGCTTAGTGGGACCCTCCTACGAGCAGTACTTC
TRBV30,TRBJ2-1,TRBD2,few,CAWTFRSGSAHEQFF,TGTGCCTGGACCTTTCGGAGCGGGAGTGCCCATGAGCAGTTCTTC
TRBV5-1,TRBJ2-1,TRBD2,few,CASSLRLAGPNEQFF,TGCGCCAGCAGCTTGAGGCTAGCGGGTCCCAATGAGCAGTTCTTC
TRBV7-2,TRBJ2-5,NA,many,CASSWLQETQYF,TGTGCCAGCAGTTGGCTCCAAGAGACCCAGTACTTC
TRBV12-3/TRBV12-4,TRBJ2-1,TRBD2,few,CASSFRGGKNEQFF,TGTGCCAGCAGTTTCCGGGGGGGCAAGAATGAGCAGTTCTTC
TRBV5-1,TRBJ2-1,TRBD2,many,CASSFTSGVSSYNEQFF,TGCGCCAGCAGCTTTACTAGCGGGGTGAGCTCCTACAATGAGCAGTTCTTC
TRBV6-5,TRBJ1-2,NA,few,CASSYGGLGYGYTF,TGTGCCAGCAGCTATGGGGGATTGGGCTATGGCTACACCTTC
TRBV6-2/TRBV6-3,TRBJ2-1,NA,NA,CASSYRPGGGLNEQFF,TGTGCCAGCAGTTACAGACCCGGTGGGGGTCTCAATGAGCAGTTCTTC
TRBV28,TRBJ2-7,NA,NA,CASSPSGSRSYEQYF,TGTGCCAGCAGTCCATCCGGGAGCCGCTCCTACGAGCAGTACTTC
TRBV12-3/TRBV12-4,TRBJ2-1,NA,many,CASTPLGLTVNEQFF,TGTGCCAGCACCCCGTTGGGCCTAACCGTGAATGAGCAGTTCTTC
TRBV6-1,TRBJ2-1,NA,NA,CATRKPGRNYNEQFF,TGTGCCACCCGAAAACCGGGACGGAACTACAATGAGCAGTTCTTC
TRBV7-2,TRBJ2-5,NA,NA,CASSLLEHQETQYF,TGTGCCAGCAGCTTATTAGAACACCAAGAGACCCAGTACTTC
TRBV9,TRBJ2-7,TRBD2,many,CASSVGTSGYEQYF,TGTGCCAGCAGCGTCGGGACTAGCGGCTACGAGCAGTACTTC
TRBV7-2,TRBJ2-1,NA,NA,CASREDTYNEQFF,TGTGCCAGCAGGGAGGACACTTACAATGAGCAGTTCTTC
TRBV6-5,TRBJ2-5,TRBD2,once,CASRYTRTSLETQYF,TGTGCCAGCAGATACACCCGGACTAGCCTGGAGACCCAGTACTTC
TRBV20-1,TRBJ1-2,NA,few,CSARKEGNYGYTF,TGCAGTGCTAGAAAGGAGGGAAACTATGGCTACACCTTC
TRBV6-1,TRBJ2-1,TRBD2,few,CASNPSSGGYNEQFF,TGTGCCAGCAACCCCTCTAGCGGGGGCTACAATGAGCAGTTCTTC
TRBV27,TRBJ2-5,NA,few,CASSHPQETQYF,TGTGCCAGCAGTCACCCCCAAGAGACCCAGTACTTC
TRBV3-1,TRBJ2-1,NA,once,CASSHKNEQFF,TGTGCCAGCAGTCATAAGAATGAGCAGTTCTTC
TRBV20-1,TRBJ2-7,TRBD1,NA,CSAPQGVPYEQYF,TGCAGTGCCCCCCAGGGGGTACCCTACGAGCAGTACTTC
TRBV12-3/TRBV12-4,TRBJ2-2,TRBD1,NA,CASSTPTGGWGSGELFF,TGTGCCAGCAGTACCCCCACAGGGGGCTGGGGTTCCGGGGAGCTGTTTTTT